These 25 T cell receptor beta chains came from one sample sequenced in a study of spatial heterogeneity in lung cancer. Time point given: sample taken at primary tumor resection. Extraction of whole RNA from tumor, nontumor lung or frozen PBMC preceded unsorted sequencing. TCRdb reprocessed the 5' RACE reads with MiXCR, giving one entry per CDR3 protein. The sample shows approximately 12,000 distinct CDR3 sequences, 6.2% of them seen only once. The sample here was normal lung tissue next to the tumor, taken at surgery. The receptors were sampled from a male donor with early-stage non-small cell lung cancer.

This clonotype was counted many times. For a library built for alpha chains, this beta chain is a stray read; little rests on its size. V gene TRBV10-2 combines with J gene TRBJ2-1; D might be TRBD2 (5 bases). This CDR3 spans 14 amino acids. V was clipped by 4 bases and J by 7 bases, with 14 bases between them. Germline CDR1 is WSHSY and CDR2 is SAAADI. In DNA form, the CDR3 reads TGCGCCAGCAGTGGGACTCGGACTGCGAATGAGCAGTTCTTC. It codes for CASSGTRTANEQFF.

This clonotype was counted many times. The library was built for alpha chains, so this beta chain is an off-target read and its size means little. The V and J genes are TRBV29-1 and TRBJ2-7; D remains ambiguous. V was shortened by 5 bases and J by 0 bases, with 11 bases between the two germline ends. The CDR3 contains 13 residues. CDR1 and CDR2 (germline): SQVTM, ANQGSEA. The chain's CDR3 is CSVNGPLSYEQYF. For the CDR3, the DNA is TGCAGCGTTAACGGCCCCCTCTCCTACGAGCAGTACTTC.

This clonotype was picked up many times. The library was designed around alpha chains, so this beta chain is a stray read whose abundance carries little weight. J is TRBJ1-4 and V is TRBV29-1, with a tentative D call TRBD1 (5 bases). Germline V gives CDR1 SQVTM, CDR2 ANQGSEA. There are 14 residues in the CDR3. Trimming took 7 bases from V and 5 from J, leaving 17 bases between them. CDR3 DNA: TGCAGCGCCCCCCTGACAGTGGGCAATGAAAAACTGTTTTTT. Translation: CSAPLTVGNEKLFF.

There are many counts of this clonotype. This beta chain is an off-target read within a library intended for alpha chains, so its frequency means little. The chain joins TRBV6-1 to TRBJ1-6; D gene unclear. The CDR3 totals 13 residues. Trimming removed 4 bases from V and 7 bases from J, with 8 bases in between. Germline V gene lookup returns CDR1 MNHNS and CDR2 SASEGT. The CDR3 DNA follows: TGTGCCAGCAGTGGACTAGAAAATTCACCCCTCCACTTT. Its protein is CASSGLENSPLHF.

This clonotype was seen ten or more times. An end of the junction does not agree with germline; a read error may underlie this. This beta chain represents an off-target read in a library built for alpha chains; its size is of limited meaning. The chain links TRBV27 to TRBJ1-1; D gene unclear. CDR3 length: 11 amino acids. The germline V gene has CDR1 MNHEY and CDR2 SMNVEV (reference sequence). The CDR3 protein is CVSSSWTEAFF. DNA of the CDR3: TGTGTCAGCAGTTCCTGGACTGAAGCTTTCTTT.

In its sample, this clonotype was seen many times. This beta chain is an off-target read within a library intended for alpha chains, so its frequency means little. The V and J genes are TRBV29-1 and TRBJ1-1, with D possibly being TRBD1 (5 bases). The CDR3 sequence is 16 residues long. The V end lost 4 bases, the J end lost 4 bases, and 22 bases lay between the germline ends. CDR1 and CDR2 (germline): SQVTM, ANQGSEA. Here the CDR3 DNA reads TGCAGCGTTGGTTTGGGGGGTCTGGGAGGAAGCACTGAAGCTTTCTTT. Translation: CSVGLGGLGGSTEAFF.

Ten or more counts support this clonotype. Little can be read into the size of this beta chain, an off-target read in a library designed for alpha chains. The chain employs TRBV19 and TRBJ1-6; the match to TRBD1 covers 8 bases. The germline gives CDR1 LNHDA, CDR2 SQIVND (reference sequence). With V trimmed by 4 bases and J by 10 bases, 6 bases remained unmatched. The CDR3 spans 14 residues. The CDR3 sequence is CASSTTGVGSPLHF. The CDR3 bases are TGTGCCAGTAGTACGACAGGGGTAGGATCACCCCTCCACTTT.

This clonotype was observed many times. The size of this beta chain means little, since it is a stray read in a library made for alpha chains. This sequence joins TRBV19 and TRBJ1-5, with D possibly being TRBD1 (6 bases). V was pared by 3 bases and J by 2 bases, with 17 bases between. This CDR3 region has 17 residues. Germline CDR1 LNHDA, CDR2 SQIVND (reference sequence). The CDR3 is CASSMLTGGSGNQPQHF. The CDR3 nucleotides read TGTGCCAGTAGTATGTTGACCGGGGGCAGTGGCAATCAGCCCCAGCATTTT.

This clonotype has ten or more counts. This beta chain slipped into a library made for alpha chains as a stray read, so its size is not meaningful. The rearrangement links TRBV11-2 to TRBJ2-7; no clear D. Trimming took off 5 bases at V and 2 bases at J, with 13 bases between the two ends. Germline lookup yields CDR1 SGHAT and CDR2 FQNNGV. CDR3 length: 14 amino acids. The CDR3 reads CASSPSGYPYEQYF. The DNA for the CDR3 is TGTGCCAGCAGCCCATCAGGATACCCCTACGAGCAGTACTTC.

This clonotype has a count of ten or more. Because this beta chain is a stray read in a library intended to capture alpha chains, its abundance should not be given much weight. The V call is TRBV15, the J call TRBJ1-2; no clear D gene. With 0 bases removed from V and 3 bases from J, the gap between germline ends came to 5 bases. The CDR3 contains 13 residues. Germline V gives CDR1 LNHNV, CDR2 YYDKDF (reference sequence). CDR3 region: CATSRELHYGYTF. The DNA for the CDR3 is TGTGCCACCAGCAGAGAACTTCACTATGGCTACACCTTC.

This clonotype is labeled medium-sized (0.01 to 0.1%). This beta chain is a stray read from a library made for alpha chains; its abundance is not meaningful. J is TRBJ2-1 and V is TRBV6-2 or TRBV6-3; D is unresolved. CDR3 length equals 12 residues. Germline values: CDR1 MNHEY, CDR2 SVGEGT. Trimming cost V 3 bases and J 4 bases, with 4 bases left between them. The CDR3 DNA reads as TGTGCCAGCAGTTATAATTACAATGAGCAGTTCTTC. This translates into CASSYNYNEQFF.

At least ten counts were recorded for this clonotype. This beta chain came through as a stray read in a library set up for alpha chains, and its size says little. The rearrangement joins TRBV30 to TRBJ1-1, with TRBD1 as a possible D gene (5 bases). CDR3 length: 16 residues. Germline V lookup: CDR1 GTSNPN, CDR2 SVGIG (reference sequence). V was cut by 0 bases and J by 1 base, with 15 bases left in between. For the CDR3, the DNA is TGTGCCTGGAGTGTACGCTTGGGACTGACGAACACTGAAGCTTTCTTT. This encodes CAWSVRLGLTNTEAFF.

This clonotype was seen at least ten times. The library was prepared for alpha chains; this beta chain is a stray read, so its frequency means little. The chain is built from TRBV27 and TRBJ1-6; tentative D call: TRBD1 (5 bases). Looked up from germline, CDR1 is MNHEY and CDR2 is SMNVEV (reference sequence). V was cut by 7 bases and J by 1 base, with 5 bases left in between. The CDR3 is made up of 13 amino acids. In nucleotides, the CDR3 is TGTGCCAGCAAGGGGTCCTATAATTCACCCCTCCACTTT. This translates into CASKGSYNSPLHF.

This clonotype came up many times. Little can be read into the size of this beta chain, an off-target read in a library designed for alpha chains. Here the CDR3 reads CASSEAGVGSTEAFF. The CDR3, as DNA: TGTGCCAGCAGTGAAGCAGGGGTGGGGAGCACTGAAGCTTTCTTT. The chain has TRBV2 and TRBJ1-1; maybe TRBD1 (5 bases). Trimming took 0 bases from V and 4 from J, leaving 12 bases between them. In germline, CDR1 is SNHLY, CDR2 FYNNEI. The CDR3 extends over 15 amino acids.

With regard to this clonotype: The junction and the germline gene differ at one end; a read error may be behind it. Found in a library prepared for alpha chains, this beta chain is an off-target read, and its abundance has little meaning. The chain is built from TRBV7-8 and TRBJ2-5, with D unclear. Germline CDR1 is SGHVS and CDR2 is FQNEAQ. The CDR3 loop spans 12 amino acids. The CDR3 spells CTSSARSETQYF. CDR3 coding DNA: TGTACCAGCAGCGCGAGAAGCGAGACCCAGTACTTC.

This clonotype was found many times. As an off-target read in a library built for alpha chains, this beta chain has a frequency of little significance. The chain combines TRBV27 with TRBJ2-7, with 12 nucleotides matching TRBD2. The germline V gene encodes CDR1 MNHEY and CDR2 SMNVEV (reference sequence). V trimming: 3 bases; J trimming: 5 bases; junction bases outside the gene matches: 8. CDR3 length equals 16 residues. This chain's CDR3 is CASSLARTSGNNEQYF. The CDR3 nucleotides are TGTGCCAGCAGTTTGGCAAGGACTAGCGGGAACAACGAGCAGTACTTC.

A word on this clonotype: The size of this beta chain means little, since it is a stray read in a library made for alpha chains. J is TRBJ1-1 and V is TRBV29-1; the D is unclear. The V end was cut by 3 bases, the J end by 0 bases, with 11 bases between. Germline V gene lookup returns CDR1 SQVTM and CDR2 ANQGSEA. This CDR3 has 14 residues. In DNA, the CDR3 is TGCAGCGTTGAGATGCCAGGCTTGAACACTGAAGCTTTCTTT. Translating it yields CSVEMPGLNTEAFF.

This clonotype was seen more than once but under ten times. This beta chain is a stray sequence in a library constructed for alpha chains; its clone size is not meaningful. Written as DNA, the CDR3 is TGTGCCAGCAGAAGACAGAACACTGAAGCTTTCTTT. Amino acids: CASRRQNTEAFF. V is TRBV4-2 and J is TRBJ1-1, with D hard to call. V lost 6 bases and J lost 1, with 6 bases in between. The CDR3 totals 12 residues. The germline gives CDR1 LGHNA, CDR2 YNFKEQ.

This clonotype has ten or more counts. Little can be read into the size of this beta chain, an off-target read in a library designed for alpha chains. The CDR3 spells CASSFFGGLTGELFF. In DNA form, the CDR3 reads TGTGCCAGCAGCTTTTTCGGGGGGCTCACCGGGGAGCTGTTTTTT. This rearrangement joins TRBV7-2 to TRBJ2-2; tentatively, D is TRBD2 (7 bases). Between the trimmed V and J ends, which lost 3 bases and 4 bases, there was a span of 12 bases. Per germline, CDR1 SGHTA and CDR2 FQGNSA. The CDR3 extends over 15 amino acids.

This clonotype was seen at least ten times. For a library built for alpha chains, this beta chain is a stray read; little rests on its size. The chain is built from TRBV7-9 and TRBJ2-3; D unclear. CDR1 and CDR2 (germline): SEHNR, FQNEAQ (reference sequence). V lost 1 base, J lost 2 bases, and 4 bases lay in between. CDR3 size: 13 residues. CDR3 DNA: TGTGCCAGCAGCTTAGGTACCACAGATACGCAGTATTTT. This encodes CASSLGTTDTQYF.

Judged by abundance, this clonotype is medium-sized. This beta chain is off target for a library built for alpha chains, so its abundance means little. V gene TRBV7-2 combines with J gene TRBJ2-1; 8 bases align to TRBD1. This CDR3 has 14 residues. Germline assignment: CDR1 SGHTA and CDR2 FQGNSA. V lost 1 base and J lost 7; bases outside the gene matches: 3. CDR3 sequence: CASSLDNRGNEQFF. Written as DNA, the CDR3 is TGTGCCAGCAGCTTAGATAACAGGGGGAATGAGCAGTTCTTC.

Many counts were recorded for this clonotype. Because the library targeted alpha chains, this beta chain is an off-target read whose size means little. The gene calls are TRBV6-1 and TRBJ2-6; D is undetermined. The V gene lost 6 bases and the J gene lost 0 bases, with 9 bases spanning the gap. The germline V gene encodes CDR1 MNHNS and CDR2 SASEGT. The CDR3 spans 15 residues. CDR3: CASRGSLSGANVLTF. In nucleotides, the CDR3 is TGTGCCAGCAGGGGAAGTCTCTCTGGGGCCAACGTCCTGACTTTC.

This clonotype was seen at least ten times. As an off-target read in a library built for alpha chains, this beta chain has a frequency of little significance. The CDR3 nucleotides are TGCGCCAGCGCAATAGGGGGCCCTTACAATGAGCAGTTCTTC. It yields the protein CASAIGGPYNEQFF. The gene calls are TRBV10-1 and TRBJ2-1; 7 bases line up with TRBD1. Germline trimming cut 8 bases from V and 4 bases from J; bases unmatched to any gene: 8. The germline gives CDR1 WNHNN, CDR2 SYGVQD (reference sequence). The CDR3 consists of 14 residues.

This clonotype was observed many times. The library was designed around alpha chains, so this beta chain is a stray read whose abundance carries little weight. The rearrangement links TRBV7-9 to TRBJ2-7; 7 bases align to TRBD2. The CDR3 extends over 15 amino acids. Germline values: CDR1 SEHNR, CDR2 FQNEAQ (reference sequence). V lost 5 bases and J lost 2; bases outside the gene matches: 9. The CDR3 here is CASSPWGGSTYEQYF. Written as DNA, the CDR3 is TGTGCCAGCAGCCCCTGGGGCGGGAGTACCTACGAGCAGTACTTC.

There are many counts of this clonotype. Found in a library prepared for alpha chains, this beta chain is an off-target read, and its abundance has little meaning. The chain carries TRBV18 and TRBJ2-3, with D unclear. Trimming left V 3 bases short and J 6 bases short, with 7 bases between. From germline, CDR1 is KGHSH and CDR2 LQKENI. CDR3 size: 12 residues. Written as DNA, the CDR3 is TGTGCCAGCTCACCGGTAGAGGATACGCAGTATTTT. Amino acid sequence: CASSPVEDTQYF. The full variable domain, rest sourced from reference TRBV18 and TRBJ2-3, is NAGVMQNPRHLVRRRGQEARLRCSPMKGHSHVYWYRQLPEEGLKFMVYLQKENIIDESGMPKERFSAEFPKEGPSILRIQQVVRGDSAAYFCASSPVEDTQYFGPGTRLTVL.